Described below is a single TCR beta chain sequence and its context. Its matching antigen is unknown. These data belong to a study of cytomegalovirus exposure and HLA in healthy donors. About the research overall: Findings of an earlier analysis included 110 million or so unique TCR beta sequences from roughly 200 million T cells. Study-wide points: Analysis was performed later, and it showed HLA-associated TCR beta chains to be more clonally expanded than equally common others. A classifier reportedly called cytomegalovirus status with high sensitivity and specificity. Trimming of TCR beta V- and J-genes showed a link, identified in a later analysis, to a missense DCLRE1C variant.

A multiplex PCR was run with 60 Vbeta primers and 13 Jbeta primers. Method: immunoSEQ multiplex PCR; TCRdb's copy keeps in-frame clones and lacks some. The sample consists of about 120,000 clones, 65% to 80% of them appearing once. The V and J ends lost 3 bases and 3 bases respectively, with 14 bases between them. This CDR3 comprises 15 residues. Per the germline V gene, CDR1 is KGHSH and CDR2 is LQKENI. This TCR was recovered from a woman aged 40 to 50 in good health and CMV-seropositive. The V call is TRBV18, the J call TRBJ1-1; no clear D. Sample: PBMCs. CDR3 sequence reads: CASSPSGSGDTEAFF. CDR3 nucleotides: TGTGCCAGCTCACCCTCCGGGTCCGGAGACACTGAAGCTTTCTTT.